This T cell receptor (beta chain) was recovered during a study of shared clonotypes between healthy human individuals. Study-level points and caveats: Generation probability values for non-shared clonotypes were lower than those for clonotypes shared by all four donors. Sampling covered nothing but blood. Tissue TCR repertoires likely differ from those found in blood.

Concerning this clone: What it binds is not known.

CD8 cells classed as naive were CD45RO-negative and positively selected for CCR7, excluding terminally differentiated effector memory CD45RA+ cells. Study donors comprised healthy, HIV-negative adults devoid of recent acute infection or vaccination. As processed by the authors: Because ImmunoSEQ provided only junction sequences with no quality scores, the filtering differed. The assay was immunoSEQ multiplex PCR, and TCRdb's table has in-frame clones only and misses some. V, J and clone size reflect that table, while D and trimming were determined from the DNA. Of about 2 million clones detected, less than 95% appear once; the ten largest clones hold more than 0.95%. V lost 4 bases, J lost 0 bases, and 14 bases lay in between. The CDR3 has 15 amino acids. Germline-derived CDR1 and CDR2 are SGHNT and YYREEE (reference sequence).

The chain couples TRBV5-4 to TRBJ2-7; D uncertain. This clonotype originated in a man between 18 and 35 years old in good health. Sequenced input: naive CD8+ T cells sorted from blood. The CDR3 is CASSLISGSSYEQYF. CDR3 DNA sequence: TGTGCCAGCAGCCTTATCTCGGGCAGCTCCTACGAGCAGTACTTC.